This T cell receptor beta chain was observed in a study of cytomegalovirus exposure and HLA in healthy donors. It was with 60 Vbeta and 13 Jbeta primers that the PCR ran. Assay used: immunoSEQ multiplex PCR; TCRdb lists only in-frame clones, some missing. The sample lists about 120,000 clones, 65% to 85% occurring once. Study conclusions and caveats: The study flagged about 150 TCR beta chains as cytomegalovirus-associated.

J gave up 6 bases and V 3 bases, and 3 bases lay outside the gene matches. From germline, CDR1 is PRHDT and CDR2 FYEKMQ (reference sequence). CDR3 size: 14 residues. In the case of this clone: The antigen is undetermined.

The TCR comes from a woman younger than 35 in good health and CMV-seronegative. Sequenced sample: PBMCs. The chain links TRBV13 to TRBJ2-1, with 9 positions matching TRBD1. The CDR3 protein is CASSLGTGRNEQFF. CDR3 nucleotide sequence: TGTGCCAGCAGCTTGGGGACAGGGCGCAATGAGCAGTTCTTC.